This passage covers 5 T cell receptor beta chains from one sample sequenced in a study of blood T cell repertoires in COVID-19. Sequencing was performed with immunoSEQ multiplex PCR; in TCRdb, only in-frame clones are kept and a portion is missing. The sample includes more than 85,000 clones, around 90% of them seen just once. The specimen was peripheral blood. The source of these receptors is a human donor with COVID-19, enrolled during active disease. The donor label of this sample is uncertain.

The DNA of the CDR3 is TGCGCCAGCAGCCCAACAGGGATCCCAGAGGCTTTCTTT. Translation: CASSPTGIPEAFF. The rearrangement joins TRBV5-1 to TRBJ1-1, with D possibly being TRBD1 (6 bases). The CDR3 spans 13 residues. V dropped 4 bases and J dropped 11 bases, with 18 bases sitting between them. Germline CDR1 and CDR2: SGHRS and YFSETQ.

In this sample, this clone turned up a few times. The CDR3 is CASSSTGNYGYTF. As DNA, the CDR3 is TGTGCCAGCAGCTCGACAGGGAACTATGGCTACACCTTC. The V call is TRBV5-4, the J call TRBJ1-2; 7 nucleotides agree with TRBD1. CDR3 length: 13 amino acids. The trim removed 3 bases at V and 2 bases at J, leaving 1 base unmatched. CDR1 and CDR2 (germline): SGHNT, YYREEE (reference sequence).

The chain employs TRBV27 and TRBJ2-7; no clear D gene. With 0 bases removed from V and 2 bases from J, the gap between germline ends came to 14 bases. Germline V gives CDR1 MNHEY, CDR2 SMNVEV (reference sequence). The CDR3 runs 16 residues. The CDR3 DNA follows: TGTGCCAGCAGTTTATCTATCCAGGCCGTCCCCTACGAGCAGTACTTC. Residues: CASSLSIQAVPYEQYF.

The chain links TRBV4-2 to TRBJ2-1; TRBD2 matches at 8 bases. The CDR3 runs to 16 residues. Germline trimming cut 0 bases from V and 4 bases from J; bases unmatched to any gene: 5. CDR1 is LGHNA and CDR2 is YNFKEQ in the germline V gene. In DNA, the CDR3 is TGTGCCAGCAGCCAAGAAAAGCGGGGGACTTACAATGAGCAGTTCTTC. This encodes CASSQEKRGTYNEQFF.

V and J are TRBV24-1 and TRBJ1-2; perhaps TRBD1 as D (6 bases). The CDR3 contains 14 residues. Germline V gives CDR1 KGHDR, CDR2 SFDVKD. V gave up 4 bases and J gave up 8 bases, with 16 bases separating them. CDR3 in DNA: TGTGCCACCAGTGAGGAACAGGGAAAGGTAGGCTACACCTTC. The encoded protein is CATSEEQGKVGYTF.